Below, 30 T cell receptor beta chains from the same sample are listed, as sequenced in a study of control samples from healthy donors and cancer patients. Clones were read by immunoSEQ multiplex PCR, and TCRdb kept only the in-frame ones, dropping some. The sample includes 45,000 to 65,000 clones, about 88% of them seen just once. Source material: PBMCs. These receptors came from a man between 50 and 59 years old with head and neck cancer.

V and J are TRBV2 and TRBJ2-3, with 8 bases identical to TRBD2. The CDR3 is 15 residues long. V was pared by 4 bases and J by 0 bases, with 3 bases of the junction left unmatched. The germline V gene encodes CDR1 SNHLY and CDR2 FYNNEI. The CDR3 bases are TGTGCCAGCAGTGGGGTAGCGGGGAGCACAGATACGCAGTATTTT. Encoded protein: CASSGVAGSTDTQYF. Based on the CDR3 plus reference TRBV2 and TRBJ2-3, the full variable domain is EPEVTQTPSHQVTQMGQEVILRCVPISNHLYFYWYRQILGQKVEFLVSFYNNEISEKSEIFDDQFSVERPDGSNFTLKIRSTKLEDSAMYFCASSGVAGSTDTQYFGPGTRLTVL.

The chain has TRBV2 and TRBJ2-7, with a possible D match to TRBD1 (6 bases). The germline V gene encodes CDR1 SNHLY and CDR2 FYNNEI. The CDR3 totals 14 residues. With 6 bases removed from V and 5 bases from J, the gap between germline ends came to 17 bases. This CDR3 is CASRGIRDTDEQYF. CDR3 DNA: TGTGCCAGCAGGGGCATCAGGGACACTGACGAGCAGTACTTC. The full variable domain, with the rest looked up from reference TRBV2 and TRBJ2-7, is EPEVTQTPSHQVTQMGQEVILRCVPISNHLYFYWYRQILGQKVEFLVSFYNNEISEKSEIFDDQFSVERPDGSNFTLKIRSTKLEDSAMYFCASRGIRDTDEQYFGPGTRLTVT.

CDR3 DNA: TGTGCCAGCAGTTTTATAAGGGCTGGGGCCAACGTCCTGACTTTC. Amino acids: CASSFIRAGANVLTF. The chain has TRBV28 and TRBJ2-6; D unresolved. The CDR3 extends over 15 amino acids. V shed 3 bases and J shed 2 bases, with 8 bases lying between them. Germline assignment: CDR1 MDHEN and CDR2 SYDVKM. The full variable domain, its missing parts supplied by reference TRBV28 and TRBJ2-6, is DVKVTQSSRYLVKRTGEKVFLECVQDMDHENMFWYRQDPGLGLRLIYFSYDVKMKEKGDIPEGYSVSREKKERFSLILESASTNQTSMYLCASSFIRAGANVLTFGAGSRLTVL.

Here the CDR3 reads CASSERRGGQGEQFF. DNA of the CDR3: TGTGCCAGCAGTGAAAGGAGGGGGGGCCAAGGTGAGCAGTTCTTC. The chain is built from TRBV6-1 and TRBJ2-1; D perhaps matches TRBD2 (7 bases). The CDR3 loop spans 15 amino acids. With 2 bases removed from V and 9 bases from J, the gap between germline ends came to 17 bases. Germline V gene sequence: CDR1 MNHNS, CDR2 SASEGT.

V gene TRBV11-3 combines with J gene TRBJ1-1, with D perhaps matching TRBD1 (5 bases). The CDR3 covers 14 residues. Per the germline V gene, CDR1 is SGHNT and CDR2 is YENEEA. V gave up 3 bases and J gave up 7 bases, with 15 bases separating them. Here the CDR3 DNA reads TGTGCCAGCAGCTTCGACAGCGACGCGGGTGAAGCTTTCTTT. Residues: CASSFDSDAGEAFF.

For the CDR3, the DNA is TGTGCCAGTAGTAGAGGACAGGGGAGAAATCAGCCCCAGCATTTT. Its protein product is CASSRGQGRNQPQHF. The chain links TRBV19 to TRBJ1-5; 9 positions match TRBD1. From germline, CDR1 is LNHDA and CDR2 SQIVND (reference sequence). This CDR3 contains 15 residues. V was pared by 4 bases and J by 4 bases, with 5 bases of the junction left unmatched.

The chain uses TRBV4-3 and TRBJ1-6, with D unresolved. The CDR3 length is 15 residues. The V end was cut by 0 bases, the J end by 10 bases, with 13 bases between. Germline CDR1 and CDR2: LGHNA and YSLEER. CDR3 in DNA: TGCGCCAGCAGCCAAGACAGGTACTCAGGATCACCCCTCCACTTT. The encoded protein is CASSQDRYSGSPLHF.

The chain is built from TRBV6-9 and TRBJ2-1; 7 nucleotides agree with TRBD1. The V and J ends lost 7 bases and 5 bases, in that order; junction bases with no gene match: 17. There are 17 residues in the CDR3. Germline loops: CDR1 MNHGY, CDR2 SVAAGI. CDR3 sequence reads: CASTHIKVRDRHNEQFF. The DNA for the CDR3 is TGTGCCAGCACCCATATAAAGGTTAGGGACAGACACAATGAGCAGTTCTTC.

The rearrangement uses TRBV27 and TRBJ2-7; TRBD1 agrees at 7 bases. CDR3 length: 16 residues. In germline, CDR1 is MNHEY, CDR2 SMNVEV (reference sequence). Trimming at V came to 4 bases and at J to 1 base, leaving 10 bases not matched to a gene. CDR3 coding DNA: TGTGCCAGCAGTTCCCACGACAGGGCCTTTTCCTACGAGCAGTACTTC. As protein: CASSSHDRAFSYEQYF.

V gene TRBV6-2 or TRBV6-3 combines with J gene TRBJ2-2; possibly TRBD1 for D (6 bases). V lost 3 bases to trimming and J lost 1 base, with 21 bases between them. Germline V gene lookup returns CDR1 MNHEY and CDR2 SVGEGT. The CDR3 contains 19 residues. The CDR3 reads CASSYDPGQTIQNTGELFF. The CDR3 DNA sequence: TGTGCCAGCAGTTATGATCCAGGACAGACAATCCAGAACACCGGGGAGCTGTTTTTT.

The CDR3: CASSQSDSQPQHF. In DNA, the CDR3 is TGTGCCAGCAGCCAGTCTGACAGTCAGCCCCAGCATTTT. This chain links TRBV9 with TRBJ1-5; perhaps TRBD1 as D (5 bases). Looked up from germline, CDR1 is SGDLS and CDR2 is YYNGEE. The CDR3 is made up of 13 amino acids. V was trimmed by 4 bases and J by 6 bases, leaving 11 bases between them.

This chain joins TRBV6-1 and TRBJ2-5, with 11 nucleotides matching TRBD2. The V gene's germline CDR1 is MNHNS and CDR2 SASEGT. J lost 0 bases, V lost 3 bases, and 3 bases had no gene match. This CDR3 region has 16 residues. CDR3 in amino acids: CASSDGTSGYQETQYF. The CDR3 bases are TGTGCCAGCAGTGACGGGACTAGCGGTTACCAAGAGACCCAGTACTTC.

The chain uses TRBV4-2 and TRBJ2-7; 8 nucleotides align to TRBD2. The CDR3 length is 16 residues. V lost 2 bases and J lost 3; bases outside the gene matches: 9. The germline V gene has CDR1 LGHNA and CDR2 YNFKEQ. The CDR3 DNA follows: TGTGCCAGCAGCCAAAACTGGCTAGCGGGTCGCTACGAGCAGTACTTC. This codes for CASSQNWLAGRYEQYF.

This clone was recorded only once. CDR3 bases: TGTGCCAGCACCGGACAGGGGGCGGGAGAGCAGTACTTC. This codes for CASTGQGAGEQYF. The rearrangement uses TRBV7-2 and TRBJ2-7; 11 bases agree with TRBD1. This CDR3 has 13 amino acids. The germline CDR1 and CDR2 sequences are SGHTA and FQGNSA. The trim removed 7 bases at V and 7 bases at J, leaving 6 bases unmatched.

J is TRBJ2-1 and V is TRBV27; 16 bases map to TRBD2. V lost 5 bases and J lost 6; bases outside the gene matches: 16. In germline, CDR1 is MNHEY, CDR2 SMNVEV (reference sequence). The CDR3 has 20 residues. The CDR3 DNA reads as TGTGCCAGCAGTCCTCTCGACGGGACTAGCGGGGGGGCCTACCCCAATGAGCAGTTCTTC. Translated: CASSPLDGTSGGAYPNEQFF.

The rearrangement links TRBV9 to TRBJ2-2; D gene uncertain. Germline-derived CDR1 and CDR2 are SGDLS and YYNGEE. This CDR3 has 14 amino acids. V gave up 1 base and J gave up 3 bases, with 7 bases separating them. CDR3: CASSVRPYTGELFF. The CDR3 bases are TGTGCCAGCAGCGTACGGCCCTACACCGGGGAGCTGTTTTTT.

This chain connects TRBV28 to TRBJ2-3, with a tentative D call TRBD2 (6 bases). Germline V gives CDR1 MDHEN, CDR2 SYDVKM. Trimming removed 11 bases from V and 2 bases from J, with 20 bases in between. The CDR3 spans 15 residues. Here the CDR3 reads CACRPGLRNTDTQYF. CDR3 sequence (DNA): TGTGCCTGCCGACCGGGACTGAGGAACACAGATACGCAGTATTTT.

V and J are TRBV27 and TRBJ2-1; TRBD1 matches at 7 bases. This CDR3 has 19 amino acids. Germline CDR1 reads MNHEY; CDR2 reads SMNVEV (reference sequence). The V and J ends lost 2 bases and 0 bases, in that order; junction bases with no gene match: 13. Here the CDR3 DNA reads TGTGCCAGCAGTTTAGATGGCAGGGGGTCCCTAAGCTCCTACAATGAGCAGTTCTTC. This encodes CASSLDGRGSLSSYNEQFF.

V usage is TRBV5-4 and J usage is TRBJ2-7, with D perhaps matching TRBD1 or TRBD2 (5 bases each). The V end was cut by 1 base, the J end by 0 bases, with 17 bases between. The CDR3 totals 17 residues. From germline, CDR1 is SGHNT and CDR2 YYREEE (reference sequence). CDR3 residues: CASSLYSVGPSSYEQYF. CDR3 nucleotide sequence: TGTGCCAGCAGCTTGTATAGCGTGGGGCCAAGCTCCTACGAGCAGTACTTC.

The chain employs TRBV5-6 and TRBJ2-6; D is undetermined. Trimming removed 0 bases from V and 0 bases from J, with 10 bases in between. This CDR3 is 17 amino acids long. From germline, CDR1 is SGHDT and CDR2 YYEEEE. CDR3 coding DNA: TGTGCCAGCAGCTTGGGCAGCCTCACCTCTGGGGCCAACGTCCTGACTTTC. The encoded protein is CASSLGSLTSGANVLTF.

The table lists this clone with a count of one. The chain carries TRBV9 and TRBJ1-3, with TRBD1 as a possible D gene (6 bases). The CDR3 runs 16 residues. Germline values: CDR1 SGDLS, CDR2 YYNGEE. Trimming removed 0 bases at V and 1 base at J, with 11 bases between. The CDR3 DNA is TGTGCCAGCAGCGTAGAACCGGGGGCTTCTGGAAACACCATATATTTT. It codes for CASSVEPGASGNTIYF.

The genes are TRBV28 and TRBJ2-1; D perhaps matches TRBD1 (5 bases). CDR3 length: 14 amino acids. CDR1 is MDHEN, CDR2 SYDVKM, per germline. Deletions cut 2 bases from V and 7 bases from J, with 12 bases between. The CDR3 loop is CASSLMGRWNEQFF. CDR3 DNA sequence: TGTGCCAGCAGTTTAATGGGGCGCTGGAATGAGCAGTTCTTC.

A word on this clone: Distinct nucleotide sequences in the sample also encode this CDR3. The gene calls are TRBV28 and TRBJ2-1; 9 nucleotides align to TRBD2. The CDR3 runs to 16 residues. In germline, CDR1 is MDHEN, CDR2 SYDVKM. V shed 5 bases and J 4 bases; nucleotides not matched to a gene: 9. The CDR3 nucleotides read TGTGCCAGCAGTGTCACTAGCGGGTTTGCTTACAATGAGCAGTTCTTC. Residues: CASSVTSGFAYNEQFF.

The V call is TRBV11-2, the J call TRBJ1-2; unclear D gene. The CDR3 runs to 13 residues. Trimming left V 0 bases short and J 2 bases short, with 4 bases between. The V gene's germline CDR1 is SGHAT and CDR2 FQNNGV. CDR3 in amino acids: CASSLDQNYGYTF. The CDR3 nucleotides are TGTGCCAGCAGCTTAGATCAGAACTATGGCTACACCTTC. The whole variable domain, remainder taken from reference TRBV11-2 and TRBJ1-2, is EAGVAQSPRYKIIEKRQSVAFWCNPISGHATLYWYQQILGQGPKLLIQFQNNGVVDDSQLPKDRFSAERLKGVDSTLKIQPAKLEDSAVYLCASSLDQNYGYTFGSGTRLTVV.

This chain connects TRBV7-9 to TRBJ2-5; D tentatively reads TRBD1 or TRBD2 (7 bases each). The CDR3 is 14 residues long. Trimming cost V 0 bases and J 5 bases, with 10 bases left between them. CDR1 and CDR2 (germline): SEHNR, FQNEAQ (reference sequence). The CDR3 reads CASSLAQGGETQYF. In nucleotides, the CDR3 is TGTGCCAGCAGCTTAGCCCAGGGGGGGGAGACCCAGTACTTC.

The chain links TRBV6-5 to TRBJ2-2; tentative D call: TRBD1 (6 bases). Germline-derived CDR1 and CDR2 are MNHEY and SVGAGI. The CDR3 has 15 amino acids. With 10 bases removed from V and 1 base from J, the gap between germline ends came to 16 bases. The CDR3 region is CATSPGAQNTGELFF. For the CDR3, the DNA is TGTGCCACCTCCCCAGGGGCGCAGAACACCGGGGAGCTGTTTTTT.

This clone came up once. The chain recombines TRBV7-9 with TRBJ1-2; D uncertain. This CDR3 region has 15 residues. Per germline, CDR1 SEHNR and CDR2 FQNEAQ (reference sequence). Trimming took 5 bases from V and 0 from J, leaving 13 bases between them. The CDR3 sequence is CASSPTGFSNYGYTF. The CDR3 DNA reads TGTGCCAGCAGCCCCACGGGGTTCTCTAACTATGGCTACACCTTC.

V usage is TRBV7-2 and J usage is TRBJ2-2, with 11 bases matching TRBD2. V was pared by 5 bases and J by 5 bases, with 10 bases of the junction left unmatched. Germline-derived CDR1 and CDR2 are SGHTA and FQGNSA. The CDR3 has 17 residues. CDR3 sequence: CASSAIAGGLWTGELFF. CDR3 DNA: TGTGCCAGCAGCGCTATAGCGGGGGGGCTTTGGACCGGGGAGCTGTTTTTT.

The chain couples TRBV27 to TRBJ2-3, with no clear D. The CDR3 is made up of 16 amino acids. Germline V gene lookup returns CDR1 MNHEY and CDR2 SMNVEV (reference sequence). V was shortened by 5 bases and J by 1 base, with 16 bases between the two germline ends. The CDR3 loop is CASSPALVPGTDTQYF. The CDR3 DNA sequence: TGTGCCAGCAGTCCCGCATTGGTCCCGGGCACAGATACGCAGTATTTT.

CDR3 sequence: CASSVDQNPREQYF. CDR3 nucleotides: TGTGCCAGCAGCGTTGATCAGAACCCGCGCGAGCAGTACTTC. The rearrangement uses TRBV9 and TRBJ2-7; D gene unclear. V was cut by 2 bases and J by 6 bases, with 15 bases left in between. This CDR3 has 14 residues. Germline V gene data show CDR1 as SGDLS and CDR2 as YYNGEE.